A single sample gave rise to the 20 T cell receptor beta chains below, sequenced in a study of T cells in Graves' hyperthyroidism and ophthalmopathy. What was amplified from RNA transcripts were TCR beta CDR3 regions. A set of HTBI primers served as the primers for a first-round RT-PCR of the TCR CDR3. TCRdb recomputed calls from the multiplex PCR reads with MiXCR, one row per CDR3 protein. Among around 390,000 distinct CDR3 sequences listed, about 14% were seen once. What was sequenced was blood. All receptors derive from a woman aged 25 to 45 with Graves' ophthalmopathy.

V and J are TRBV19 and TRBJ1-4, with D hard to call. V was shortened by 3 bases and J by 8 bases, with 13 bases between the two germline ends. Germline CDR1 LNHDA, CDR2 SQIVND (reference sequence). This CDR3 region has 14 residues. CDR3 residues: CASSIRPGPEKLFF. The DNA for the CDR3 is TGTGCCAGTAGTATCCGACCCGGACCGGAAAAACTGTTTTTT. Variable domain in full (rest from reference TRBV19 and TRBJ1-4): DGGITQSPKYLFRKEGQNVTLSCEQNLNHDAMYWYRQDPGQGLRLIYYSQIVNDFQKGDIAEGYSVSREKKESFPLTVTSAQKNPTAFYLCASSIRPGPEKLFFGSGTQLSVL.

This clonotype came up a few times. The chain recombines TRBV20-1 with TRBJ2-3; 10 bases line up with TRBD2. The CDR3 consists of 15 residues. Germline assignment: CDR1 DFQATT and CDR2 SNEGSKA (reference sequence). As DNA, the CDR3 is TGCAGCTTGCGGGGCTCAGCGGGGGGGCTGGATACGCAGTATTTT. The encoded protein is CSLRGSAGGLDTQYF.

This clonotype has a count of ten or more. The J gene is TRBJ2-2, the V gene TRBV18; no clear D gene. The V and J ends lost 1 base and 1 base respectively, with 16 bases between them. The germline V gene encodes CDR1 KGHSH and CDR2 LQKENI. This CDR3 region has 18 residues. CDR3 region: CASSPRWQSTWNTGELFF. DNA of the CDR3: TGTGCCAGCTCACCACGGTGGCAGAGCACCTGGAACACCGGGGAGCTGTTTTTT.

The gene calls are TRBV9 and TRBJ2-4; unclear D gene. CDR3 length equals 12 residues. V was pared by 0 bases and J by 5 bases, with 3 bases between. Germline-derived CDR1 and CDR2 are SGDLS and YYNGEE. As DNA, the CDR3 is TGTGCCAGCAGCGTAGGGGAAAACATTCAGTACTTC. The encoded protein is CASSVGENIQYF.

This clonotype was counted ten times or more. V is TRBV12-3 or TRBV12-4 and J is TRBJ2-1; D may be TRBD1 (5 bases). The V and J ends lost 6 bases and 2 bases respectively, with 14 bases between them. This CDR3 contains 15 residues. The CDR3 region has the DNA TGTGCCAGCAGAGCAGGGTTTGAACCCTACAATGAGCAGTTCTTC. It yields the protein CASRAGFEPYNEQFF.

This clonotype was recorded a few times. The chain combines TRBV6-1 with TRBJ2-2; D possibly corresponds to TRBD1 (7 bases). CDR1 is MNHNS, CDR2 SASEGT, per germline. Trimming pared 2 bases from V and 4 bases from J, leaving 14 bases between. CDR3 length: 16 amino acids. The CDR3 DNA follows: TGTGCCAGCAGTGAACTCAGGGGGGCGAGCACCGGGGAGCTGTTTTTT. This sequence encodes CASSELRGASTGELFF.

This chain uses TRBV4-1 with TRBJ2-3, with a tentative D call TRBD2 (6 bases). Trimming shortened V by 0 bases and J by 1 base, and 8 bases separated the two germline ends. Germline CDR1 reads MGHRA; CDR2 reads YSYEKL. The length of the CDR3 is 15 residues. The CDR3, as DNA: TGCGCCAGCAGCCAAGAGAAGCGGGGCACAGATACGCAGTATTTT. Translation gives CASSQEKRGTDTQYF.

Many counts were recorded for this clonotype. The chain recombines TRBV5-1 with TRBJ2-3, with D perhaps TRBD1 (6 bases). The CDR3 contains 17 residues. CDR1 is SGHRS, CDR2 YFSETQ, per germline. V lost 2 bases, J lost 0 bases, and 16 bases lay in between. The CDR3 region has the DNA TGCGCCAGCAGCTTCCAAACGACAGGATCTAGCACAGATACGCAGTATTTT. Translating gives CASSFQTTGSSTDTQYF. The variable domain in full, completed from reference TRBV5-1 and TRBJ2-3, reads KAGVTQTPRYLIKTRGQQVTLSCSPISGHRSVSWYQQTPGQGLQFLFEYFSETQRNKGNFPGRFSGRQFSNSRSEMNVSTLELGDSALYLCASSFQTTGSSTDTQYFGPGTRLTVL.

This clonotype was detected once. Being one base from a much bigger clone, this may be a read error. The CDR3 DNA follows: TGCAGTGCTACCGAGAACTCCTACGAGCAGTTCTTC. Residues: CSATENSYEQFF. The V gene is TRBV20-1, the J gene TRBJ2-7; D is ambiguous. The assigned J gene may be wrong: the sequence end matches TRBJ2-1 better. Germline CDR1 is DFQATT and CDR2 is SNEGSKA (reference sequence). This CDR3 is built from 12 residues.

This clonotype was counted at least ten times. The chain has TRBV30 and TRBJ1-5; the D gene is possibly TRBD1 (5 bases). This CDR3 comprises 13 residues. The V gene lost 6 bases and the J gene lost 3 bases, with 12 bases spanning the gap. CDR1 GTSNPN and CDR2 SVGIG come from the germline V gene (reference sequence). The CDR3 bases are TGTGCCTGTACCGGGGCAATCAATCAGCCCCAGCATTTT. This sequence encodes CACTGAINQPQHF.

This clonotype has a count of ten or more. This chain uses TRBV20-1 with TRBJ2-5; D not certain. The CDR3 is 12 residues long. CDR1 is DFQATT, CDR2 SNEGSKA, per germline (reference sequence). V was clipped by 5 bases and J by 4 bases, with 11 bases between them. The CDR3 DNA reads as TGCAGTGCTGTTATTCTCCCAGAGACCCAGTACTTC. This sequence encodes CSAVILPETQYF.

This clonotype came up many times. The rearrangement uses TRBV3-1 and TRBJ2-5, with D hard to call. CDR3 length: 13 amino acids. Per germline, CDR1 LGHDT and CDR2 YNNKEL (reference sequence). The V end lost 3 bases, the J end lost 2 bases, and 7 bases lay between the germline ends. In DNA, the CDR3 is TGTGCCAGCAGCCAGGGATCGCAAGAGACCCAGTACTTC. As protein: CASSQGSQETQYF.

This clonotype has a count of ten or more. V usage is TRBV2 and J usage is TRBJ2-1, with 8 bases matching TRBD2. The V gene's germline CDR1 is SNHLY and CDR2 FYNNEI. The CDR3 contains 16 residues. V was pared by 6 bases and J by 0 bases, with 7 bases of the junction left unmatched. Here the CDR3 reads CASRSGGHPSYNEQFF. The CDR3 region has the DNA TGTGCCAGCAGGAGCGGGGGTCATCCCTCCTACAATGAGCAGTTCTTC.

The table lists this clonotype with a few counts. V gene TRBV12-5 combines with J gene TRBJ2-1; D not certain. The CDR3 spans 15 residues. Deletions cut 2 bases from V and 5 bases from J, with 13 bases between. CDR1 and CDR2 (germline): LGHNT, FRNRAP. The CDR3 DNA reads TGTGCTAGTGGTTTGTCCCGAGACAAGAACAATGAGCAGTTCTTC. This encodes CASGLSRDKNNEQFF.

This clonotype has at least ten counts. The chain combines TRBV7-2 with TRBJ2-3, with 14 bases that match TRBD2. Germline assignment: CDR1 SGHTA and CDR2 FQGNSA. The J segment lost 4 bases and the V segment lost 1 base, leaving 4 bases of the junction unmatched. This CDR3 is 17 amino acids long. As DNA, the CDR3 is TGTGCCAGCAGCTTAGACCCGGGACTAGCGGGGGCAGATACGCAGTATTTT. This gives the protein CASSLDPGLAGADTQYF.

The rearrangement links TRBV24-1 to TRBJ1-4; D might be TRBD1 (6 bases). The V end lost 4 bases, the J end lost 7 bases, and 12 bases lay between the germline ends. The CDR3 is 14 residues long. Germline CDR1 is KGHDR and CDR2 is SFDVKD. The CDR3 sequence: CATSDDRFPEKLFF. The CDR3 DNA reads TGTGCCACCAGTGACGACAGGTTCCCTGAAAAACTGTTTTTT.

This clonotype was picked up many times. This CDR3 is CATSSRDRVNNEQFF. The DNA of the CDR3 is TGTGCCACCAGCAGCCGGGACAGGGTCAACAATGAGCAGTTCTTC. The genes are TRBV15 and TRBJ2-1; TRBD1 matches at 9 bases. In germline, CDR1 is LNHNV, CDR2 YYDKDF (reference sequence). With 3 bases clipped from V and 5 bases from J, the junction kept 5 bases outside the gene matches. This CDR3 spans 15 amino acids.

Many counts were recorded for this clonotype. This chain links TRBV10-2 with TRBJ1-5; no clear D gene. The V gene lost 0 bases and the J gene lost 6 bases, with 6 bases spanning the gap. This CDR3 is 13 amino acids long. Looked up from germline, CDR1 is WSHSY and CDR2 is SAAADI. CDR3 nucleotides: TGCGCCAGCAGTGAGTCGATAGGTCAGCCCCAGCATTTT. This codes for CASSESIGQPQHF.

This clonotype was detected ten times or more. The rearrangement uses TRBV6-1 and TRBJ1-5, with D perhaps TRBD1 (5 bases). CDR3 length equals 15 residues. Germline CDR1 and CDR2: MNHNS and SASEGT. V was pared by 4 bases and J by 1 base, with 11 bases between. CDR3 in amino acids: CASSVSGGSNQPQHF. CDR3 DNA sequence: TGTGCCAGCAGTGTATCGGGGGGGAGCAATCAGCCCCAGCATTTT.

This clonotype was counted ten times or more. The chain joins TRBV10-3 to TRBJ1-5, with D perhaps matching TRBD1 (6 bases). This CDR3 has 15 amino acids. V dropped 4 bases and J dropped 3 bases, with 13 bases sitting between them. Germline V gene lookup returns CDR1 ENHRY and CDR2 SYGVKD. CDR3 in DNA: TGTGCCATCAGTGGGGGGGGGGCTGACAATCAGCCCCAGCATTTT. Protein: CAISGGGADNQPQHF.